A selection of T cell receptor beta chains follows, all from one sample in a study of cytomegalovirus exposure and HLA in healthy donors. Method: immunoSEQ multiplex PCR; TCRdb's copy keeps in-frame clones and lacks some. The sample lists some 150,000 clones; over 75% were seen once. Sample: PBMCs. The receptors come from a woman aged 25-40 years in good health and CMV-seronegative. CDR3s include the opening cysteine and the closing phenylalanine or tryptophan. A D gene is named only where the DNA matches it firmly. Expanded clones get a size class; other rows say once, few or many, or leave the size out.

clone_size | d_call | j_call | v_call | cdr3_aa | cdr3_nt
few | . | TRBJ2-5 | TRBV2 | CASTRDSLLQETQYF | TGTGCCAGCACCCGAGACAGCTTATTACAAGAGACCCAGTACTTC
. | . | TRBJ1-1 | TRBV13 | CASSLTVNTEAFF | TGTGCCAGCAGCTTAACGGTGAACACTGAAGCTTTCTTT
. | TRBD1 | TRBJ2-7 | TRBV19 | CASSVGTGASYEQYF | TGTGCCAGTAGTGTAGGGACAGGGGCTTCCTACGAGCAGTACTTC
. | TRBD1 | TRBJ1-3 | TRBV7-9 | CASRRQGHSGNTIYF | TGTGCCAGCAGGCGACAGGGGCACTCTGGAAACACCATATATTTT
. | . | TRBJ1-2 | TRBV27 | CASSLEGQHPNYGYTF | TGTGCCAGCAGCTTAGAAGGACAGCATCCTAACTATGGCTACACCTTC
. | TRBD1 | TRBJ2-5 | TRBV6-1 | CASRPQGAKETQYF | TGTGCCAGCAGGCCACAGGGGGCAAAAGAGACCCAGTACTTC
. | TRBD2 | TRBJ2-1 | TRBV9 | CASTRGGEQFF | TGTGCCAGCACCCGCGGGGGTGAGCAGTTCTTC
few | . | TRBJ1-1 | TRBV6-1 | CASSRLDNTEAFF | TGTGCCAGCAGCCGACTGGATAACACTGAAGCTTTCTTT
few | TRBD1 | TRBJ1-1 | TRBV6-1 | CASSPQGDTEAFF | TGTGCCAGTTCCCCCCAGGGGGACACTGAAGCTTTCTTT
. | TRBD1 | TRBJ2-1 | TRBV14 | CASSTRQGGNEQFF | TGTGCCAGCAGCACCCGACAGGGGGGGAATGAGCAGTTCTTC
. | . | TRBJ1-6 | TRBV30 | CAWSVSGQGYSPLHF | TGTGCCTGGAGTGTATCAGGGCAAGGATATTCACCCCTCCACTTT
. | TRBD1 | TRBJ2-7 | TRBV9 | CASSTRQGGPEMF | TGTGCCAGCAGCACCAGACAGGGGGGCCCGGAGATGTTC
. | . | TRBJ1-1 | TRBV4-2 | CASSQDEGSATEAFF | TGTGCCAGCAGCCAAGATGAGGGAAGCGCCACTGAAGCTTTCTTT
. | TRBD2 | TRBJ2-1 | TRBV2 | CASSERLAASYNEQFF | TGTGCCAGCAGTGAAAGGCTAGCGGCCTCCTACAATGAGCAGTTCTTC
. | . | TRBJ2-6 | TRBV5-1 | CASSLAPTGNGANVLTF | TGCGCCAGCAGCTTGGCCCCAACAGGGAACGGGGCCAACGTCCTGACTTTC
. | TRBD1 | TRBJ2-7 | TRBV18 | CASSPDRVGEQYF | TGTGCCAGCTCACCTGACAGGGTCGGCGAGCAGTACTTC
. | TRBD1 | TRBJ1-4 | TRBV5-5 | CASSPQGADEKLFF | TGTGCCAGCAGCCCACAGGGGGCGGATGAAAAACTGTTTTTT
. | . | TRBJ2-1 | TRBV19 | CASSPTRPLYNEQFF | TGTGCCAGTAGTCCCACTAGACCCCTGTACAATGAGCAGTTCTTC
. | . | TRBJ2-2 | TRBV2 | CASSGTANGELFF | TGTGCCAGCAGTGGGACAGCTAACGGGGAGCTGTTTTTT
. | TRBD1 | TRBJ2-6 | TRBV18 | CASSTTGDGANVLTF | TGTGCCAGCTCAACTACAGGGGATGGGGCCAACGTCCTGACTTTC
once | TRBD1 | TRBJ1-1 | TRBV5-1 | CASSWGQFMNTEAFF | TGCGCCAGCAGCTGGGGACAGTTCATGAACACTGAAGCTTTCTTT
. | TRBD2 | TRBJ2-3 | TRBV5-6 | CASSAGLAGGRRTDTQYF | TGTGCCAGCAGCGCGGGACTAGCGGGGGGCCGCCGCACAGATACGCAGTATTTT
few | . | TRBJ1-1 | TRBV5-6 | CASSRRGDWNTEAFF | TGTGCCAGCAGCCGTCGAGGGGACTGGAACACTGAAGCTTTCTTT
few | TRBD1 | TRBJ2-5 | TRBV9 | CASSPGQRETQYF | TGTGCCAGCAGCCCGGGACAGCGAGAGACCCAGTACTTC
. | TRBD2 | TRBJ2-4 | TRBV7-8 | CASSGGGLKNIQYF | TGTGCCAGCAGCGGGGGAGGGCTCAAAAACATTCAGTACTTC
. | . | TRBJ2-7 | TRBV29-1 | CSVRDWSYEQYF | TGCAGCGTCCGGGACTGGTCCTACGAGCAGTACTTC
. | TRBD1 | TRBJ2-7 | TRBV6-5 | CASSHRGRIDEQYF | TGTGCCAGCAGCCACAGGGGAAGGATCGACGAGCAGTACTTC
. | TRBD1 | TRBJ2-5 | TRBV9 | CASSVGGQGRETQYF | TGTGCCAGCAGCGTCGGGGGACAGGGAAGAGAGACCCAGTACTTC
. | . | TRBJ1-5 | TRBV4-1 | CASSLGQGNQPQHF | TGCGCCAGCAGCTTGGGGCAGGGGAATCAGCCCCAGCATTTT
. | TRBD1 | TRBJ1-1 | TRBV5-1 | CASSLAGTAQNTEAFF | TGCGCCAGCAGCTTGGCTGGGACAGCCCAGAACACTGAAGCTTTCTTT
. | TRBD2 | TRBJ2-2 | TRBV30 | CAWTSGRNTGELFF | TGTGCCTGGACTAGCGGGAGGAACACCGGGGAGCTGTTTTTT
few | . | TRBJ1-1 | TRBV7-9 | CASSADPGGDAFF | TGTGCCAGCAGCGCGGATCCGGGCGGGGACGCTTTCTTT
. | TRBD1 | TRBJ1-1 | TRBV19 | CASSTVDRGATEAFF | TGTGCCAGTAGTACCGTCGACAGGGGGGCGACTGAAGCTTTCTTT
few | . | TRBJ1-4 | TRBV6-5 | CASSYLGATNEKLFF | TGTGCCAGCAGTTACCTCGGAGCAACTAATGAAAAACTGTTTTTT
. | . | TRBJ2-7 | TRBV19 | CASSNRRTRYEQYF | TGTGCCAGTAGTAATCGCAGAACCCGCTACGAGCAGTACTTC
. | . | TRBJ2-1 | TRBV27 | CASSLSRYNEQFF | TGTGCCAGCAGTTTATCCAGGTACAATGAGCAGTTCTTC
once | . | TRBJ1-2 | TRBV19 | CASSIGLSYGYTF | TGTGCCAGTAGTATCGGACTGAGCTATGGCTACACCTTC
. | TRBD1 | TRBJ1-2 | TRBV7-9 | CASSPRTGGYTF | TGTGCCAGCAGCCCCCGGACAGGGGGCTACACCTTC
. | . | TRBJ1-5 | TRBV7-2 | CASSSRGGEQPQHF | TGTGCCAGCAGCTCCCGGGGGGGGGAACAGCCCCAGCATTTT
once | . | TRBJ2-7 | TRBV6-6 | CASSLDSSSYEQYF | TGTGCCAGCAGCCTCGACAGCAGCTCCTACGAGCAGTACTTC
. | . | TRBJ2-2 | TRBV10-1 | CASSNTINTGELFF | TGCGCCAGCAGTAATACTATAAACACCGGGGAGCTGTTTTTT
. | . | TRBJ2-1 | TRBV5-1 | CASSLGLLNYNEQFF | TGCGCCAGCAGCTTGGGACTACTGAACTACAATGAGCAGTTCTTC
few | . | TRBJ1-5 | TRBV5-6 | CASSRHLNQPQHF | TGTGCCAGCAGCCGACACCTAAATCAGCCCCAGCATTTT
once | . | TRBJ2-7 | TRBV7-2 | CASSFGQTGTEQYF | TGTGCCAGCAGCTTCGGACAGACAGGCACCGAGCAGTACTTC
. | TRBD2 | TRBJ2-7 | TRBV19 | CASSQLAGGDEQYF | TGTGCCAGTAGTCAACTAGCGGGAGGGGACGAGCAGTACTTC
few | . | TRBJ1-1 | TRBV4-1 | CASSQGALTEAFF | TGCGCCAGCAGCCAAGGGGCCCTCACTGAAGCTTTCTTT
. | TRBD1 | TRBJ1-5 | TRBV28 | CASSSPDRNNQPQHF | TGTGCCAGCAGTTCCCCGGACAGGAACAATCAGCCCCAGCATTTT
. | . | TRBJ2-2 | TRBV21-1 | CASSVKGGLAGGRLTGELFF | TGTGCCAGCAGCGTCAAAGGGGGACTAGCGGGGGGAAGGCTGACCGGGGAGCTGTTTTTT
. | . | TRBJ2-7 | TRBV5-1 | CASSLLTRGSYEQYF | TGCGCCAGCAGCTTGCTGACTAGGGGCTCCTACGAGCAGTACTTC
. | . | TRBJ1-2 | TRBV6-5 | CASSYASGGNYGYTF | TGTGCCAGCAGTTACGCCTCCGGGGGGAACTATGGCTACACCTTC
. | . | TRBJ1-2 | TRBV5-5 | CASSFLLANYGYTF | TGTGCCAGCAGCTTTTTGCTAGCTAACTATGGCTACACCTTC
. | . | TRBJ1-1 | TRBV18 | CASSPRRVTVAEAFF | TGTGCCAGCTCCCCGAGGCGGGTCACCGTGGCTGAAGCTTTCTTT
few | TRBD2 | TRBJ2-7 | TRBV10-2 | CATRTSGNEQYF | TGCGCCACCAGGACTAGCGGGAACGAGCAGTACTTC
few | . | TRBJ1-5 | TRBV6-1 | CASTTGYSNQPQHF | TGTGCCAGCACGACAGGTTATAGCAATCAGCCCCAGCATTTT
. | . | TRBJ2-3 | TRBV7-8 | CASSLGLGADTQYF | TGTGCCAGCAGCTTAGGGCTAGGGGCAGATACGCAGTATTTT